The 24 T cell receptor beta chains below were found in one sample sequenced in a study of T cells in women clearing cervical HPV infection. Produced via immunoSEQ multiplex PCR; TCRdb's table is partial and in-frame only. The sample table sets out roughly 28,000 clones. The specimen sequenced was blood buffy coat. The receptor source for this set is a woman between 18 and 70 years old with a cervical HPV16 infection that either progressed to CIN3+ or cleared (not recorded which).

Comment on this clone: With the read ending 3 residues before the CDR3 end, the germline J gene is used to fill in that end. The sample contains more than one DNA sequence encoding this CDR3. The rearrangement uses TRBV6-1 and TRBJ1-3, with 8 bases fitting TRBD1. The CDR3 sequence is 14 residues long. The germline CDR1 and CDR2 sequences are MNHNS and SASEGT. The CDR3 DNA, read in part, is TGTGCCAGCAGTGAAGCCGACAGGGGATGGACC. It translates to CASSEADRGWT. The full CDR3 is CASSEADRGWTIYF.

A word on this clone: The read terminates 3 residues before the CDR3 end, so the remaining end is supplied by the germline J gene. The V call is TRBV20-1, the J call TRBJ2-3; tentatively, D is TRBD1 (7 bases). Germline V CDR1 and CDR2: DFQATT, SNEGSKA (reference sequence). CDR3 size: 13 residues. The V end lost 6 bases, the J end lost 7 bases, and 17 bases lay between the germline ends. The covered CDR3 bases are TGCAGTGCGGACGCGACAGGGAGGCATACG. Amino acids: CSADATGRHT. The full CDR3 protein is CSADATGRHTQYF.

Regarding this clone: The read terminates 3 residues ahead of where the CDR3 ends, so the germline J gene completes it. J is TRBJ1-6 and V is TRBV30; D possibly corresponds to TRBD1 (6 bases). With 3 bases removed from V and 11 bases from J, the gap between germline ends came to 17 bases. The CDR3 extends over 14 amino acids. Germline CDR1 reads GTSNPN; CDR2 reads SVGIG (reference sequence). CDR3 amino acids: CAWSPRGGRPPLHF. The sequenced part of the CDR3 DNA is TGTGCCTGGAGCCCAAGGGGGGGCCGGCCACCC.

Notes on this clone: Coverage ceases 3 residues before the CDR3 finishes, and the germline J gene fills in the end. J is TRBJ1-6 and V is TRBV6-4, with D perhaps matching TRBD1 (6 bases). This CDR3 spans 13 amino acids. The germline V and J ends were trimmed by 4 bases and 7 bases, with 8 bases remaining between them. The germline V gene has CDR1 MRHNA and CDR2 SNTAGT. CDR3 region: CASSGTENSPLHF. CDR3 DNA, as far as it was read: TGTGCCAGCAGTGGGACAGAAAATTCACCC.

In regard to this clone: Read sequence stops 3 residues before the CDR3 end, and the germline J gene provides the missing end. The V call is TRBV30, the J call TRBJ1-3; 8 positions agree with TRBD1. CDR1 and CDR2 (germline): GTSNPN, SVGIG (reference sequence). The CDR3 is made up of 13 amino acids. The CDR3 sequence: CASSRDRPRTIYF. The sequenced part of the CDR3 DNA is TGTGCCTCGTCACGGGACAGGCCAAGGACC.

Points on this clone: The CDR3 end is not reached by the read, which stops 3 residues before it; the germline J gene fills it in. The chain combines TRBV20-1 with TRBJ1-1, with a tentative D call TRBD1 (5 bases). Germline V gene lookup returns CDR1 DFQATT and CDR2 SNEGSKA (reference sequence). This CDR3 is 13 amino acids long. V lost 5 bases, J lost 5 bases, and 15 bases lay in between. The sequenced part of the CDR3 DNA is TGCAGTGCTCCTCCTCCAGGGTTTACTGAA. Amino acids: CSAPPPGFTE. The full CDR3 sequence reads CSAPPPGFTEAFF.

As for this clone: The read comes to an end 3 residues before the CDR3 does, leaving the germline J gene to fill in the end. The chain combines TRBV6-4 with TRBJ2-7, with 7 bases matching TRBD1. This CDR3 spans 14 amino acids. V gave up 6 bases and J gave up 2 bases; unmatched junction bases: 7. Germline-derived CDR1 and CDR2 are MRHNA and SNTAGT. The CDR3: CASSNRDSTYEQYF. The CDR3 bases that were read are TGTGCCAGCAGCAACCGGGACAGCACCTACGAG.

As concerns this clone: The read terminates 3 residues ahead of where the CDR3 ends, so the germline J gene completes it. The V and J genes are TRBV7-9 and TRBJ2-7, with D perhaps matching TRBD2 (6 bases). Deletions cut 5 bases from V and 3 bases from J, with 14 bases between. The CDR3 totals 14 residues. CDR1 and CDR2 (germline): SEHNR, FQNEAQ (reference sequence). Incomplete CDR3 DNA: TGTGCCAGCAGCGATCCCGGGACTGGCTACGAG. Encoded protein: CASSDPGTGYE. The CDR3 reads in full as CASSDPGTGYEQYF.

A word on this clone: The read terminates 3 residues ahead of where the CDR3 ends, so the germline J gene completes it. The rearrangement links TRBV3-1 (or the pseudogene TRBV3-2) to TRBJ2-2, with a possible D match to TRBD1 (6 bases). Germline V gives CDR1 LGHDT, CDR2 YNNKEL (reference sequence). This CDR3 comprises 15 residues. The germline V and J ends were trimmed by 0 bases and 6 bases, with 11 bases remaining between them. The sequenced CDR3 bases are TGTGCCAGCAGCCAAGACAGGGGATTCGCCGGGGAG. It encodes CASSQDRGFAGE. The CDR3 in its entirety is CASSQDRGFAGELFF.

Remarks on this clone: Read sequence stops 3 residues before the CDR3 end, and the germline J gene provides the missing end. The chain has TRBV7-9 and TRBJ2-1, with 9 bases aligning to TRBD2. Germline-derived CDR1 and CDR2 are SEHNR and FQNEAQ (reference sequence). With 5 bases clipped from V and 3 bases from J, the junction kept 5 bases outside the gene matches. The CDR3 is 15 amino acids. CDR3 bases read: TGTGCCAGCAGCACCGTGACTAGCGGCTACAATGAG. As protein: CASSTVTSGYNE. The CDR3 in its entirety is CASSTVTSGYNEQFF.

Details on this clone: The read falls 3 residues short of the CDR3 end, and the missing part is taken from the germline J gene. The chain employs TRBV5-6 and TRBJ2-3; TRBD1 agrees at 7 bases. Losses at the gene ends were 4 bases for V and 2 bases for J; bases not matched to a gene: 4. CDR3 length: 14 residues. CDR1 and CDR2 (germline): SGHDT, YYEEEE. The CDR3 bases that were read are TGTGCCAGCAGCACGGGACAGTCCACAGATACG. Amino acids: CASSTGQSTDT. In full, the CDR3 reads CASSTGQSTDTQYF.

Comment on this clone: Coverage ceases 3 residues before the CDR3 finishes, and the germline J gene fills in the end. The chain uses TRBV30 and TRBJ1-3; D unresolved. The length of the CDR3 is 11 residues. The germline V gene has CDR1 GTSNPN and CDR2 SVGIG (reference sequence). V was clipped by 4 bases and J by 6 bases, with 7 bases between them. The CDR3 reads CAWKGLNTIYF. The sequenced CDR3 bases are TGTGCCTGGAAAGGTTTAAACACC.

Concerning this clone: The observed sequence ends 3 residues before the CDR3 terminus, with the missing tail filled in from the germline J gene. The rearrangement joins TRBV11-2 to TRBJ2-7, with TRBD2 matching 8 bases. Germline assignment: CDR1 SGHAT and CDR2 FQNNGV. V gave up 3 bases and J gave up 5 bases; unmatched junction bases: 6. The CDR3 sequence is 14 residues long. The CDR3 bases that were read are TGTGCCAGCAGCTTGAGAGCGGGAGAGCACGAG. The encoded protein is CASSLRAGEHE. The entire CDR3 protein reads CASSLRAGEHEQYF.

For this clone: The read terminates 3 residues before the CDR3 end, so the remaining end is supplied by the germline J gene. V is TRBV20-1 and J is TRBJ2-1, with D possibly called TRBD1 or TRBD2 (6 bases each). V was shortened by 5 bases and J by 0 bases, with 23 bases between the two germline ends. Germline CDR1 and CDR2: DFQATT and SNEGSKA (reference sequence). The CDR3 runs 18 residues. The CDR3 bases that were read are TGCAGTGCTGAGGGGGACGGCGGGATCACCAGCTCCTACAATGAG. Its translation is CSAEGDGGITSSYNE. The complete CDR3 sequence is CSAEGDGGITSSYNEQFF.

Remarks on this clone: The DNA ends 3 residues before the CDR3 does, and the rest of the CDR3 is filled in from the germline J gene. This sequence joins TRBV7-8 and TRBJ1-1; D is unresolved. Trimming removed 2 bases from V and 0 bases from J, with 7 bases in between. This CDR3 is built from 14 residues. CDR1 SGHVS and CDR2 FQNEAQ come from the germline V gene. CDR3 bases read: TGTGCCAGCAGCTTAAATACGGTGAACACTGAA. Encoded protein: CASSLNTVNTE. The whole CDR3 sequence is CASSLNTVNTEAFF.

According to its frequency, this clone is medium-sized. The CDR3 end falls 3 residues outside the read, so it is completed with the germline J gene. This chain uses TRBV30 with TRBJ2-1; D is ambiguous. Germline values: CDR1 GTSNPN, CDR2 SVGIG (reference sequence). V shed 3 bases and J shed 9 bases, with 9 bases lying between them. The CDR3 runs 11 residues. Here the CDR3 reads CAWRYRGEQFF. The sequenced CDR3 bases are TGTGCCTGGAGATATCGAGGTGAG. Together with reference TRBV30 and TRBJ2-1, the CDR3 gives the full variable domain: SQTIHQWPATLVQPVGSPLSLECTVEGTSNPNLYWYRQAAGRGLQLLFYSVGIGQISSEVPQNLSASRPQDRQFILSSKKLLLSDSGFYLCAWRYRGEQFFGPGTRLTVL.

Notes on this clone: The sequence runs out 3 residues before the end of the CDR3; the remainder is reconstructed from the germline J gene. V and J are TRBV5-1 and TRBJ1-1, with D maybe TRBD1 (5 bases). V lost 1 base, J lost 6 bases, and 7 bases lay in between. From germline, CDR1 is SGHRS and CDR2 YFSETQ. This CDR3 has 12 residues. CDR3 amino acids: CASSLRGAEAFF. CDR3 DNA (partial): TGCGCCAGCAGCTTGCGGGGGGCTGAA.

On this clone: The read terminates 3 residues before the CDR3 end, so the remaining end is supplied by the germline J gene. The chain has TRBV28 and TRBJ2-1; D is undetermined. The V gene's germline CDR1 is MDHEN and CDR2 SYDVKM. Trimming took 3 bases from V and 9 from J, leaving 6 bases between them. The CDR3 extends over 11 amino acids. This CDR3 is CASSFKGEQFF. CDR3 bases read: TGTGCCAGCAGTTTTAAGGGTGAG.

On this clone itself: The read falls 3 residues short of the CDR3 end, and the missing part is taken from the germline J gene. J is TRBJ1-2 and V is TRBV30; a weak D match, TRBD1 (6 bases). The germline CDR1 and CDR2 sequences are GTSNPN and SVGIG (reference sequence). The CDR3 loop spans 13 amino acids. The V and J ends lost 2 bases and 5 bases respectively, with 12 bases between them. The CDR3 loop reads CAWSLRQAYGYTF. The CDR3 DNA, read in part, is TGTGCCTGGAGTCTCCGACAGGCATATGGC.

Concerning this clone: From the germline J gene comes the end of the CDR3, since the read stops 3 residues before it. The genes are TRBV12-5 and TRBJ2-1; D not certain. The CDR3 spans 17 residues. Germline CDR1 reads LGHNT; CDR2 reads FRNRAP. With 3 bases removed from V and 0 bases from J, the gap between germline ends came to 15 bases. CDR3 protein: CASGLLVQASSYNEQFF. The CDR3 bases that were read are TGTGCTAGTGGTTTATTAGTGCAGGCCTCCTCCTACAATGAG.

With respect to this clone: From the germline J gene comes the end of the CDR3, since the read stops 3 residues before it. This rearrangement joins TRBV30 to TRBJ1-2, with 8 bases matching TRBD1. This CDR3 spans 12 amino acids. V lost 4 bases and J lost 7; bases outside the gene matches: 5. Germline V gene lookup returns CDR1 GTSNPN and CDR2 SVGIG (reference sequence). The part of the CDR3 DNA that was read is TGTGCCTGGAATTACAGGGGGATTGGC. Encoded protein: CAWNYRGIG. The entire CDR3 protein reads CAWNYRGIGYTF.

On this clone: The CDR3 end is not reached by the read, which stops 3 residues before it; the germline J gene fills it in. The chain uses TRBV5-1 and TRBJ2-1, with a possible D match to TRBD2 (6 bases). Trimming stripped 3 bases from V and 8 bases from J, with 12 bases between. In germline, CDR1 is SGHRS, CDR2 YFSETQ. The CDR3 is 13 amino acids. The CDR3 sequence: CASSSTGVYEQFF. The part of the CDR3 DNA that was read is TGCGCCAGCAGCTCGACGGGGGTTTATGAG. Supplemented by reference TRBV5-1 and TRBJ2-1, the full variable domain reads KAGVTQTPRYLIKTRGQQVTLSCSPISGHRSVSWYQQTPGQGLQFLFEYFSETQRNKGNFPGRFSGRQFSNSRSEMNVSTLELGDSALYLCASSSTGVYEQFFGPGTRLTVL.

On this clone itself: With the read ending 3 residues before the CDR3 end, the germline J gene is used to fill in that end. The rearrangement links TRBV18 to TRBJ2-5; D remains unclear. CDR3 length equals 12 residues. Germline-derived CDR1 and CDR2 are KGHSH and LQKENI. V dropped 3 bases and J dropped 4 bases, with 6 bases sitting between them. This CDR3 reads CASSPLGETQYF. Partial CDR3 DNA: TGTGCCAGCTCACCCCTAGGAGAGACC.

As regards this clone: The read is 3 residues too short to cover the CDR3 end, so that end is filled in from the germline J gene. The chain combines TRBV7-8 with TRBJ1-6; TRBD1 matches at 10 bases. The V gene end was trimmed by 5 bases and the J gene end by 10 bases; junction bases not matched to a gene: 11. There are 16 residues in the CDR3. Germline CDR1 SGHVS, CDR2 FQNEAQ. The CDR3 reads CASSQRSGTGVSPLHF. Partial CDR3 DNA: TGTGCCAGCAGCCAGAGGTCCGGGACAGGGGTGTCACCC.